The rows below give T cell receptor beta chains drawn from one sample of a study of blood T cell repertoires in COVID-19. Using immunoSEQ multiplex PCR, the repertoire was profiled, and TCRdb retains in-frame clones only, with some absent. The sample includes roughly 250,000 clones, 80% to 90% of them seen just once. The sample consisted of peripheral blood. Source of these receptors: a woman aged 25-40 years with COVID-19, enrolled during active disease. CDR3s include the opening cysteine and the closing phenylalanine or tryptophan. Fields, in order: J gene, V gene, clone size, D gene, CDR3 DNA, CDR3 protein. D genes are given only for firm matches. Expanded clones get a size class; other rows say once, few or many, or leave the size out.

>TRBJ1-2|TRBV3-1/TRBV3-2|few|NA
TGTGCCAGCAGCCAAGAGGTCGAGCCGCGAGGCTATGGCTACACCTTC
CASSQEVEPRGYGYTF
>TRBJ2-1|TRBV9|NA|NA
TGTGCCAGCAGCAGCGGACAGACCTCCTACAATGAGCAGTTCTTC
CASSSGQTSYNEQFF
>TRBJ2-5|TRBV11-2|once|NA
TGTGCCAGCAGCCGCCGGACTCTAGAGACCCAGTACTTC
CASSRRTLETQYF
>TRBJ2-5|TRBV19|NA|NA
TGTGCCTCCCGATCCAGGGGGGCAGGGGAGACCCAGTACTTC
CASRSRGAGETQYF
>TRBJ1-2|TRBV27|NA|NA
TGTGCCAGCAGTTTATCCCGGACGGGACTACCCTATGGCTACACCTTC
CASSLSRTGLPYGYTF
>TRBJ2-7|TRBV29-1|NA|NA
TGCAGCGTTGATGGTGACAGCTCCTACGAGCAGTACTTC
CSVDGDSSYEQYF
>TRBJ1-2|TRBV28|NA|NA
TGTGCCAGCAGCCACTCATCCCCCCGACATTCGTATGGCTACACCTTC
CASSHSSPRHSYGYTF
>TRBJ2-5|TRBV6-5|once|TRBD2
TGTGCCAGCAGTTACTCGGGAGGGTGGGAGACCCAGTACTTC
CASSYSGGWETQYF
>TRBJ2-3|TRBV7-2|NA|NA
TGTGCCAGCAGCTCCTTTACTCATACGGGGGAAAGCACAGATACGCAGTATTTT
CASSSFTHTGESTDTQYF
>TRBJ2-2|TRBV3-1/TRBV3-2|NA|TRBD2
TGTGCCAGCAGCGACCCGGGAGGTTCGTCCGGGGAGCTGTTTTTT
CASSDPGGSSGELFF
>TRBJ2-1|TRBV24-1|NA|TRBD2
TGTGCCACCAGTGAACATAGCGGGGGGGTTAATGAGCAGTTCTTC
CATSEHSGGVNEQFF
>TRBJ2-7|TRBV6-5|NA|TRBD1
TGTGCCAGCAGTTACTCGGGACAGGGGGACGAGCAGTACTTC
CASSYSGQGDEQYF
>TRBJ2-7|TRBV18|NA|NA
TGTGCCAGCTCACCAGACACGAACAGGTACGAGCAGTACTTC
CASSPDTNRYEQYF
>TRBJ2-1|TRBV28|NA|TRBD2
TGTGCCAGCAGTCGCCCCGGAGCGGGGCGTTCCTACAATGAGCAGTTCTTC
CASSRPGAGRSYNEQFF
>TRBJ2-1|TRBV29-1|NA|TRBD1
TGCAGCGTTAGGGACAGCTACTACAATGAGCAGTTCTTC
CSVRDSYYNEQFF
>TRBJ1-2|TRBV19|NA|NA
TGTGCCAGTAGTATAAGGGGAGGAGGCGACTATGGCTACACCTTC
CASSIRGGGDYGYTF
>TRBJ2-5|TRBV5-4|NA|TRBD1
TGTGCCAGCAGCATTACGGGACAGGGGGCGGAGACCCAGTACTTC
CASSITGQGAETQYF
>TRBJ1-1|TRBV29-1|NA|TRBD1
TGCAGCGTCCGAAGATCCAGGGGGGTCACTGAAGCTTTCTTT
CSVRRSRGVTEAFF
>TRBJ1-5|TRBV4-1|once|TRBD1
TGCGCCAGCAGCCAAATACAGGGGGCGTCCAGTCAGCCCCAGCATTTT
CASSQIQGASSQPQHF
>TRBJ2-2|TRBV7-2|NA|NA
TGTGCCAGCAGCTTATGGGTAACAGGGCCGAACACCGGGGAGCTGTTTTTT
CASSLWVTGPNTGELFF
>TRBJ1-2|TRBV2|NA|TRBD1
TGTGCCAGCAAGAGGACAGGACGTGGCTACACCTTC
CASKRTGRGYTF
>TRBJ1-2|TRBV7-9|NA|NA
TGTGCCAGCAGTTACGGTTCTCCCTACTATGGCTACACCTTC
CASSYGSPYYGYTF
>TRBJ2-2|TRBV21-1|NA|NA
TGTGCCAGCGGGGGGACCGGGGAGCTGTTTTTT
CASGGTGELFF